Sequencing of this TCR beta chain was carried out in a study of CD8 T cells in ankylosing spondylitis. Findings of the study overall: What appeared characteristic of ankylosing spondylitis blood was a TCR beta motif of eight highly homologous variants.

This clonotype showed up just a few times. Its specificity is unknown. TCRdb recomputed calls from the 5' RACE reads with MiXCR, one row per CDR3 protein. The sample records around 770,000 distinct CDR3 sequences, under 20% being singletons. Source material: blood, either unsorted or a sorted T cell fraction (not recorded which). The TCR was taken from a male donor with ankylosing spondylitis.

The CDR3 sequence: CSALSVGRSRNEQFF. The CDR3 DNA reads TGCAGTGCTTTGTCGGTGGGCCGAAGCAGGAATGAGCAGTTCTTC. The chain is built from TRBV20-1 and TRBJ2-1, with unresolved D. The CDR3 runs to 15 residues. Per germline, CDR1 DFQATT and CDR2 SNEGSKA (reference sequence). Deletions cut 5 bases from V and 7 bases from J, with 21 bases between.